This T cell receptor (beta chain) came from a study of cytomegalovirus exposure and HLA in healthy donors. Study-wide context: Of several hundred genotyped donors, 65% to 85% clustered with self-reported Caucasian donors. Whole-study findings and limits: CMV antigen specificity was confirmed in vitro for a few CMV-associated chains.

As concerns this clone: Antigen specificity is unknown.

PCR employed 60 Vbeta and 13 Jbeta primers. Assay: immunoSEQ multiplex PCR; the TCRdb copy retains only in-frame clones and omits some. The data hold about 190,000 clones, with around 73% observed a single time. This CDR3 comprises 22 residues. The germline gives CDR1 SGHRS, CDR2 YFSETQ. With 4 bases removed from V and 3 bases from J, the gap between germline ends came to 38 bases. Sequencing was carried out using PBMCs. This TCR was sampled from a woman aged 25 to 45 in good health and CMV-seropositive. The chain recombines TRBV5-1 with TRBJ2-7; D is perhaps TRBD2 (7 bases). The CDR3 sequence is CASSTGGRLGGGPRGPDYEQYF. DNA for the CDR3: TGCGCCAGCAGCACTGGCGGTCGTCTCGGTGGCGGCCCGCGGGGGCCCGACTACGAGCAGTACTTC.